This T cell receptor beta chain was obtained from a study of T cell responses to AZD1222 COVID-19 vaccine. This CDR3 has 13 residues. Germline V lookup: CDR1 WNHNN, CDR2 SYGVQD (reference sequence). The V end was cut by 4 bases, the J end by 7 bases, with 13 bases between. The assay was immunoSEQ multiplex PCR, and TCRdb's table has in-frame clones only and misses some. The sample carries some 100,000 clones, 92% recorded once. This specimen consisted of peripheral blood, obtained 28 days after the second AZD1222 dose. The source is an adult who received the AZD1222 COVID-19 vaccine. The chain employs TRBV10-1 and TRBJ1-1; D gene ambiguous. CDR3 sequence reads: CASSGSLLGEAFF. The CDR3, as DNA: TGCGCCAGCAGTGGGAGCCTCTTGGGTGAAGCTTTCTTT.